This T cell receptor beta chain stems from a study of T cells in Graves' hyperthyroidism and ophthalmopathy. Authors of the study amplified TCR beta CDR3 regions from RNA transcripts. A set of HTBI primers served as the primers for a first-round RT-PCR of the TCR CDR3. TCRdb recomputed calls from the multiplex PCR reads with MiXCR, one row per CDR3 protein. The sample has 620,000 or so distinct CDR3 sequences, 13% to 15% seen once. Deletions cut 1 base from V and 4 bases from J, with 16 bases between. The V gene's germline CDR1 is LNHNV and CDR2 YYDKDF (reference sequence). The CDR3 length is 17 residues. Each person with ophthalmopathy scored at least 3 on the Clinical Activity Score, reached NOSPECS grade 4 or higher, and had been ill under 3 months. Diagnoses were established using clinical symptoms, serum thyroxine and TRAb, thyroid ultrasound and orbital computed tomography.

The J gene is TRBJ1-4, the V gene TRBV15; D is ambiguous. Input material: blood. The receptor was isolated from a woman in her forties or fifties with Graves' ophthalmopathy. The CDR3 nucleotides are TGTGCCACCAGCAGAGGAAAGGGAGGTAGCTATAATGAAAAACTGTTTTTT. It is translated as CATSRGKGGSYNEKLFF.